A selection of T cell receptor beta chains follows, all from one sample in a study of PD-1 blockade in classical Hodgkin lymphoma. The repertoire was sequenced with immunoSEQ multiplex PCR; TCRdb's copy has only in-frame clones and lacks some. The sample consists of about 98,000 clones, around nine tenths of them appearing once. The sample was peripheral blood mononuclear cells (PBMCs), taken at baseline. Every receptor here comes from a human donor with classical Hodgkin lymphoma. Each CDR3 is given with its conserved first and last residue. Fields, in order: V gene, clone size, D gene, J gene, CDR3 length, CDR3 DNA, CDR3 protein. A D gene is named only where the DNA matches it firmly. Size is stated for part of the rows, as once, few or many counts, or as a class when the clone is expanded.

v_gene: TRBV19; abundance: NA; d_gene: NA; j_gene: TRBJ1-3; len: 14; CDR3nt: TGTGCCAGTAGTTTTATGAGCTCTGGAAACACCATATATTTT; CDR3aa: CASSFMSSGNTIYF
v_gene: TRBV13; abundance: once; d_gene: TRBD2; j_gene: TRBJ2-1; len: 15; CDR3nt: TGTGCCAGCAGCTTACGGGACTACCGTTACAATGAGCAGTTCTTC; CDR3aa: CASSLRDYRYNEQFF
v_gene: TRBV28; abundance: NA; d_gene: NA; j_gene: TRBJ1-1; len: 15; CDR3nt: TGTGCCAGCAGTAGTGTCGGGGGCTTGGGGGCTGAAGCTTTCTTT; CDR3aa: CASSSVGGLGAEAFF
v_gene: TRBV18; abundance: NA; d_gene: NA; j_gene: TRBJ1-2; len: 10; CDR3nt: TGTGCCAGCTCTCCGGATGGCTACACCTTC; CDR3aa: CASSPDGYTF
v_gene: TRBV27; abundance: NA; d_gene: NA; j_gene: TRBJ1-1; len: 14; CDR3nt: TGTGCCAGCAGTTTATTCAGGGCGAACACTGAAGCTTTCTTT; CDR3aa: CASSLFRANTEAFF
v_gene: TRBV21-1; abundance: NA; d_gene: NA; j_gene: TRBJ2-5; len: 16; CDR3nt: TGTGCCAGCAGCTCGGGGGCTAGCGGGAATTGGGAGACCCAGTACTTC; CDR3aa: CASSSGASGNWETQYF
v_gene: TRBV19; abundance: NA; d_gene: NA; j_gene: TRBJ1-4; len: 14; CDR3nt: TGTGCCAGTAGTATCTCAAGGGGGAATGAAAAACTGTTTTTT; CDR3aa: CASSISRGNEKLFF
v_gene: TRBV21-1; abundance: once; d_gene: NA; j_gene: TRBJ2-3; len: 13; CDR3nt: TGTGCCAGAAACGGCATTACCACAGATACGCAGTATTTT; CDR3aa: CARNGITTDTQYF
v_gene: TRBV6-1; abundance: NA; d_gene: TRBD1; j_gene: TRBJ1-2; len: 15; CDR3nt: TGTGCCAGCAGGGGCTCGACAGGGGAGGGCTATGGCTACACCTTC; CDR3aa: CASRGSTGEGYGYTF
v_gene: TRBV5-4; abundance: NA; d_gene: NA; j_gene: TRBJ1-1; len: 13; CDR3nt: TGTGCCAGCAGCTTGCAGGCAAGGGGCCGTGGTTTCTTT; CDR3aa: CASSLQARGRGFF
v_gene: TRBV7-8; abundance: NA; d_gene: TRBD1; j_gene: TRBJ1-5; len: 14; CDR3nt: TGTGCCAGCAGCTCGACAGGGGGCAATCAGCCCCAGCATTTT; CDR3aa: CASSSTGGNQPQHF
v_gene: TRBV28; abundance: once; d_gene: NA; j_gene: TRBJ2-7; len: 12; CDR3nt: TGTGCCAGCAGTTTTAGGGGCACCGAGCAGTACTTC; CDR3aa: CASSFRGTEQYF